The clone carrying this T cell receptor beta chain has at least ten counts. The read terminates 3 residues ahead of where the CDR3 ends, so the germline J gene completes it. The data were obtained in a study of T cell clonality in common variable immunodeficiency. This table comes from immunoSEQ multiplex PCR, and its TCRdb copy is limited to in-frame clones, with some not included. The specimen has around 60,000 clones, none found just once. The germline V gene has CDR1 MDHEN and CDR2 SYDVKM. Trimming removed 5 bases from V and 3 bases from J, with 17 bases in between. CDR3 size: 15 residues. Each donor provided roughly 4.5 to 9 ml of heparinized whole blood.

The V and J genes are TRBV28 and TRBJ2-7; the D gene is possibly TRBD1 (6 bases). This TCR was recovered from a person between 18 and 75 years old in good health. The sequenced sample was peripheral blood mononuclear cells. CDR3 protein: CASSPPGHYYYEQYF. Incomplete CDR3 DNA: TGTGCCAGCAGTCCCCCGGGACATTACTACTACGAG. The variable domain in full, completed from reference TRBV28 and TRBJ2-7, reads DVKVTQSSRYLVKRTGEKVFLECVQDMDHENMFWYRQDPGLGLRLIYFSYDVKMKEKGDIPEGYSVSREKKERFSLILESASTNQTSMYLCASSPPGHYYYEQYFGPGTRLTVT.